These T cell receptor beta chains were read from a single sample in a study of cytomegalovirus exposure and HLA in healthy donors. Sequencing was performed with immunoSEQ multiplex PCR; in TCRdb, only in-frame clones are kept and a portion is missing. The data hold 130,000 or so clones, with roughly 82% observed a single time. The sequencing sample was made of PBMCs. The origin of the receptors is a man aged 18-30 years in good health and CMV-seropositive. The conserved cysteine and the conserved F or W are not part of the CDR3 here. Each record gives: J gene, D gene, V gene, CDR3 protein. D genes are given only for firm matches.

J gene: TRBJ2-1
D gene: -
V gene: TRBV4-1
CDR3 protein: ASSPTGSWSEQF

J gene: TRBJ1-2
D gene: -
V gene: TRBV10-3
CDR3 protein: AISESLAGYT

J gene: TRBJ1-6
D gene: -
V gene: TRBV14
CDR3 protein: ASSPGLFYNSPLH

J gene: TRBJ1-1
D gene: -
V gene: TRBV7-8
CDR3 protein: ASSPRRDLNTEAF

J gene: TRBJ2-7
D gene: TRBD2
V gene: TRBV7-8
CDR3 protein: ASSMTSGDYEQY

J gene: TRBJ1-4
D gene: TRBD1
V gene: TRBV7-9
CDR3 protein: ASRSGTGNEKLF

J gene: TRBJ1-1
D gene: TRBD1
V gene: TRBV6-5
CDR3 protein: AGSTTGGPTEAF

J gene: TRBJ1-2
D gene: -
V gene: TRBV2
CDR3 protein: ASWAGNPYGYT

J gene: TRBJ2-3
D gene: TRBD2
V gene: TRBV18
CDR3 protein: ASSDSGRTTDTQY

J gene: TRBJ2-7
D gene: TRBD1
V gene: TRBV5-4
CDR3 protein: ASSPLGDSHSYEQY

J gene: TRBJ2-7
D gene: TRBD1
V gene: TRBV20-1
CDR3 protein: SARDREKQY

J gene: TRBJ2-2
D gene: TRBD2
V gene: TRBV7-8
CDR3 protein: ASSLSRGLAGGPYTGELF

J gene: TRBJ1-5
D gene: -
V gene: TRBV2
CDR3 protein: ASRSGQPQH

J gene: TRBJ2-5
D gene: TRBD1
V gene: TRBV10-3
CDR3 protein: AIRTDRGLETQY

J gene: TRBJ2-1
D gene: TRBD2
V gene: TRBV28
CDR3 protein: ASRPLAGLHNEQF

J gene: TRBJ2-7
D gene: -
V gene: TRBV29-1
CDR3 protein: SVEDNQAYEQY

J gene: TRBJ1-2
D gene: TRBD1
V gene: TRBV5-1
CDR3 protein: ASSRTGIYGYT

J gene: TRBJ2-7
D gene: -
V gene: TRBV27
CDR3 protein: ASSNSGTHSYEQY

J gene: TRBJ1-1
D gene: -
V gene: TRBV14
CDR3 protein: ASSENRGTEAF

J gene: TRBJ2-3
D gene: -
V gene: TRBV7-9
CDR3 protein: ASRTTGYADTQY

J gene: TRBJ1-1
D gene: -
V gene: TRBV5-1
CDR3 protein: ASSQTPSLHMNTEAF

J gene: TRBJ1-1
D gene: -
V gene: TRBV19
CDR3 protein: ASIPHNRHTEAF

J gene: TRBJ2-3
D gene: TRBD2
V gene: TRBV9
CDR3 protein: ASSVVGGGADTQY

J gene: TRBJ2-3
D gene: TRBD1
V gene: TRBV6-4
CDR3 protein: ASSDGTGADTQY

J gene: TRBJ1-4
D gene: -
V gene: TRBV19
CDR3 protein: ASSTLLGQTNEKLF

J gene: TRBJ1-1
D gene: -
V gene: TRBV21-1
CDR3 protein: ASSKISDGQGSDGNTEAF

J gene: TRBJ1-2
D gene: TRBD1
V gene: TRBV6-6
CDR3 protein: ASRDRVDDGYT

J gene: TRBJ1-2
D gene: TRBD1
V gene: TRBV6-1
CDR3 protein: ASSERGQGMGGYT

J gene: TRBJ2-3
D gene: -
V gene: TRBV5-6
CDR3 protein: ASSHYGADTQY

J gene: TRBJ2-1
D gene: TRBD1
V gene: TRBV11-2
CDR3 protein: ASSLQGALYNEQF

J gene: TRBJ2-2
D gene: TRBD1
V gene: TRBV7-9
CDR3 protein: ASSLVGTGSNTGELF

J gene: TRBJ1-4
D gene: TRBD1
V gene: TRBV2
CDR3 protein: ASRPGQGGDFGTNEKLF

J gene: TRBJ1-1
D gene: -
V gene: TRBV5-1
CDR3 protein: ASSYRDRVRGLDTEAF

J gene: TRBJ2-1
D gene: TRBD2
V gene: TRBV29-1
CDR3 protein: SVSSGRASNEQF

J gene: TRBJ2-5
D gene: -
V gene: TRBV19
CDR3 protein: ASSISTWTAKYQETQY

J gene: -
D gene: -
V gene: TRBV12-5
CDR3 protein: ASKTDARAGEQY

J gene: TRBJ2-7
D gene: -
V gene: TRBV6-5
CDR3 protein: ASRPPQGYEQY

J gene: TRBJ2-7
D gene: -
V gene: TRBV6-1
CDR3 protein: ASSSTHTGTYEQY

J gene: TRBJ1-5
D gene: -
V gene: TRBV28
CDR3 protein: ASRRTPGGVVNQPQH

J gene: TRBJ1-1
D gene: -
V gene: TRBV5-6
CDR3 protein: ASSLGVAATEAF

J gene: TRBJ2-2
D gene: TRBD2
V gene: TRBV9
CDR3 protein: ASSDKTSGRAVSDTGELF

J gene: TRBJ2-1
D gene: TRBD2
V gene: TRBV7-7
CDR3 protein: ASSLALLAGTNEQF

J gene: TRBJ2-5
D gene: TRBD1
V gene: TRBV7-7
CDR3 protein: ASSPSDRFETQY

J gene: TRBJ2-3
D gene: TRBD1
V gene: TRBV9
CDR3 protein: ASSDAGGEADTQY

J gene: TRBJ2-1
D gene: TRBD2
V gene: TRBV28
CDR3 protein: ASSPAGWESYNEQF

J gene: TRBJ2-6
D gene: -
V gene: TRBV6-5
CDR3 protein: ASSRASGANGLT

J gene: TRBJ1-1
D gene: TRBD1
V gene: TRBV2
CDR3 protein: ASSLRQGNTEAF

J gene: TRBJ2-2
D gene: TRBD1
V gene: TRBV28
CDR3 protein: ASRDSNTGELF

J gene: TRBJ1-6
D gene: TRBD1
V gene: TRBV28
CDR3 protein: ASRAMGQGISPLH

J gene: TRBJ2-1
D gene: TRBD2
V gene: TRBV27
CDR3 protein: ASSLRLAGGPHNEQF

J gene: TRBJ2-3
D gene: -
V gene: TRBV1
CDR3 protein: TSSLWGTLLDTQY

J gene: TRBJ2-1
D gene: -
V gene: TRBV11-2
CDR3 protein: ASSFERSSYNEQF

J gene: TRBJ1-1
D gene: -
V gene: TRBV4-1
CDR3 protein: ASSQVTTGKPEAF

J gene: TRBJ2-7
D gene: -
V gene: TRBV5-1
CDR3 protein: ASSSGLLQY

J gene: TRBJ2-7
D gene: -
V gene: TRBV5-5
CDR3 protein: ASSLRAPRGEQY

J gene: TRBJ2-7
D gene: -
V gene: TRBV28
CDR3 protein: ASSPNGGPYEQY

J gene: TRBJ2-1
D gene: TRBD1
V gene: TRBV7-9
CDR3 protein: SSSLRPGQGASEQF

J gene: TRBJ1-4
D gene: -
V gene: TRBV6-5
CDR3 protein: ASSLQGNEKLF

J gene: TRBJ2-5
D gene: TRBD2
V gene: TRBV4-1
CDR3 protein: ASSLPTSGRETQY